This entry concerns a single T cell receptor beta chain. The data originate from a study of blood T cell repertoires in COVID-19. V gave up 2 bases and J gave up 4 bases, with 15 bases separating them. The germline gives CDR1 MNHEY, CDR2 SVGAGI. This CDR3 region has 15 residues. Sequencing was performed with immunoSEQ multiplex PCR; in TCRdb, only in-frame clones are kept and a portion is missing. The data show about 150,000 clones, about 80% seen once. The TCR sequence derives from a man between 65 and 80 years old with acute or convalescent COVID-19. Sequencing was done on a sample of peripheral blood. The chain is built from TRBV6-5 and TRBJ2-7, with D perhaps matching TRBD1 (5 bases). The CDR3 DNA follows: TGTGCCAGCAGTTACGGGTCCCAACCAGGGTACGAGCAGTACTTC. Translated, it gives CASSYGSQPGYEQYF.